The 28 T cell receptor beta chains in this list originate from one sample, sequenced in a study of blood T cell repertoires in COVID-19. Libraries were prepared by immunoSEQ multiplex PCR; TCRdb keeps only in-frame clonotypes and omits some of them. The sample has about 200,000 clones, just under 85% seen once. Material for sequencing was PBMCs or T cells enriched from blood (not recorded which). These receptors all stem from a man aged 40-50 years who had recovered from COVID-19.

This chain links TRBV2 with TRBJ2-3; D remains ambiguous. Trimming pared 6 bases from V and 0 bases from J, leaving 4 bases between. The CDR3 is 12 residues long. Germline V gene lookup returns CDR1 SNHLY and CDR2 FYNNEI. CDR3 sequence: CASSRSTDTQYF. The CDR3 DNA follows: TGTGCCAGCAGCCGGAGCACAGATACGCAGTATTTT.

CDR3 DNA sequence: TGTGCCAGCAGCCGCACCGGGACAGGGGGCTTTGAAGCTTTCTTT. The encoded protein is CASSRTGTGGFEAFF. The rearrangement links TRBV7-2 to TRBJ1-1, with 12 nucleotides matching TRBD1. Germline values: CDR1 SGHTA, CDR2 FQGNSA. The CDR3 covers 15 residues. Trimming cost V 5 bases and J 7 bases; bases outside gene matches: 8.

This chain uses TRBV2 with TRBJ2-7, with D maybe TRBD2 (6 bases). The CDR3 has 14 residues. V lost 6 bases and J lost 3, with 15 bases in between. Germline V CDR1 and CDR2: SNHLY, FYNNEI. The CDR3: CASRGTFLVYEQYF. The CDR3 DNA follows: TGTGCCAGCAGGGGGACTTTCCTGGTCTACGAGCAGTACTTC.

V gene TRBV5-1 combines with J gene TRBJ2-7; 12 bases match TRBD2. Germline CDR1 reads SGHRS; CDR2 reads YFSETQ. After removal of 4 bases from V and 4 bases from J, the junction contained 6 bases not matched to a gene. The CDR3 length is 15 residues. CDR3 in DNA: TGCGCCAGCAGCAAGACTAGCGGGAGCGGTTACGAGCAGTACTTC. Amino acid sequence: CASSKTSGSGYEQYF.

J is TRBJ1-5 and V is TRBV10-2; no definite D call. Trimming took 7 bases from V and 5 from J, leaving 12 bases between them. This CDR3 region has 13 residues. From germline, CDR1 is WSHSY and CDR2 SAAADI. The CDR3 sequence is CASKVKADQPQHF. CDR3 sequence (DNA): TGCGCCAGCAAGGTTAAGGCGGATCAGCCCCAGCATTTT.

This chain joins TRBV6-5 and TRBJ1-5; TRBD1 matches 9 bases. V dropped 8 bases and J dropped 5; count of bases not matched to a gene: 10. Germline V gives CDR1 MNHEY, CDR2 SVGAGI. CDR3 size: 15 residues. The CDR3 is CASAPGGTGYQPQHF. CDR3 DNA sequence: TGTGCCAGCGCGCCCGGAGGGACAGGGTATCAGCCCCAGCATTTT.

This clone was detected only once. The rearrangement joins TRBV2 to TRBJ2-3; D not resolved. Germline values: CDR1 SNHLY, CDR2 FYNNEI. The CDR3 has 11 residues. The V gene lost 6 bases and the J gene lost 5 bases, with 6 bases spanning the gap. The CDR3 spells CASRLRDTQYF. The CDR3 coding sequence is TGTGCCAGCAGGCTAAGAGATACGCAGTATTTT.

The CDR3, as DNA: TGTGCCAGCAGTTTAGTTACGAGACCCCTCCACTTT. Translation gives CASSLVTRPLHF. The chain couples TRBV28 to TRBJ1-6; D gene uncertain. Germline V CDR1 and CDR2: MDHEN, SYDVKM. V dropped 2 bases and J dropped 12 bases, with 8 bases sitting between them. This CDR3 region has 12 residues.

This rearrangement joins TRBV3-1 (or the pseudogene TRBV3-2) to TRBJ2-3; 8 bases align to TRBD2. J was trimmed by 5 bases and V by 3 bases; bases with no gene match: 1. This CDR3 has 13 residues. The V gene's germline CDR1 is LGHDT and CDR2 YNNKEL (reference sequence). CDR3 sequence reads: CASSHRGGDTQYF. CDR3 DNA: TGTGCCAGCAGCCATCGGGGGGGAGATACGCAGTATTTT.

The chain employs TRBV2 and TRBJ2-1, with D possibly being TRBD2 (6 bases). The length of the CDR3 is 14 residues. Looked up from germline, CDR1 is SNHLY and CDR2 is FYNNEI. V was pared by 3 bases and J by 5 bases, with 11 bases between. CDR3 sequence: CASSEGTHNNEQFF. The CDR3 nucleotides are TGTGCCAGCAGTGAGGGGACTCACAACAATGAGCAGTTCTTC.

V usage is TRBV5-1 and J usage is TRBJ2-1, with D maybe TRBD1 (5 bases). The germline CDR1 and CDR2 sequences are SGHRS and YFSETQ. The length of the CDR3 is 15 residues. V was pared by 0 bases and J by 0 bases, with 7 bases between. The CDR3 is CASSLEGASYNEQFF. For the CDR3, the DNA is TGCGCCAGCAGCTTGGAAGGGGCCTCCTACAATGAGCAGTTCTTC.

The V call is TRBV7-9, the J call TRBJ2-7; D ambiguous. CDR3 length equals 12 residues. Germline lookup yields CDR1 SEHNR and CDR2 FQNEAQ (reference sequence). Between the trimmed V and J ends, which lost 5 bases and 4 bases, there was a span of 9 bases. DNA of the CDR3: TGTGCCAGCAGCCACATTGCTTACGAGCAGTACTTC. This codes for CASSHIAYEQYF.

This chain joins TRBV5-1 and TRBJ1-3; weak D call: TRBD1 (6 bases). V gave up 4 bases and J gave up 0 bases, with 14 bases separating them. CDR1 SGHRS and CDR2 YFSETQ come from the germline V gene. There are 16 residues in the CDR3. CDR3 coding DNA: TGCGCCAGCAGCCCCGACAGGCTAAGCTCTGGAAACACCATATATTTT. This encodes CASSPDRLSSGNTIYF.

This clone was recorded only once. This chain links TRBV11-2 with TRBJ2-7, with 10 bases lining up with TRBD2. This CDR3 comprises 17 residues. CDR1 SGHAT and CDR2 FQNNGV come from the germline V gene. J lost 5 bases, V lost 5 bases, and 15 bases had no gene match. CDR3 in DNA: TGTGCCAGCAGCATCTGGTCTAGCGGGAGAAGAGGAGACGAGCAGTACTTC. It specifies CASSIWSSGRRGDEQYF.

The V gene is TRBV28, the J gene TRBJ2-3; TRBD2 aligns across 12 bases. CDR3 length: 14 amino acids. Germline V lookup: CDR1 MDHEN, CDR2 SYDVKM. V gave up 8 bases and J gave up 0 bases; unmatched junction bases: 0. In DNA, the CDR3 is TGTGCCAGCGGGACTAGCGGGAGCACAGATACGCAGTATTTT. Protein product: CASGTSGSTDTQYF.

The gene calls are TRBV7-2 and TRBJ2-7; D might be TRBD1 (6 bases). Trimming removed 1 base from V and 3 bases from J, with 13 bases in between. Germline loops: CDR1 SGHTA, CDR2 FQGNSA. This CDR3 is 15 amino acids long. The CDR3: CASSLGPGAYYEQYF. The CDR3 DNA follows: TGTGCCAGCAGCTTAGGTCCAGGGGCCTACTACGAGCAGTACTTC.

V and J are TRBV12-3 or TRBV12-4 and TRBJ1-4, with 8 bases aligning to TRBD1. J gave up 13 bases and V 5 bases, and 3 bases lay outside the gene matches. This CDR3 spans 11 amino acids. In nucleotides, the CDR3 is TGTGCCAGCAGTGAAGGACAGGGACTGTTTTTT. The encoded protein is CASSEGQGLFF.

This clone appeared a single time. The chain carries TRBV18 and TRBJ1-5; 8 positions agree with TRBD1. Germline V gives CDR1 KGHSH, CDR2 LQKENI. Trimming took 6 bases from V and 4 from J; bases not matched to a gene: 2. This CDR3 region has 13 residues. The CDR3 DNA follows: TGTGCCAGCTCGCGGACAGGGAATCAGCCCCAGCATTTT. Translated: CASSRTGNQPQHF.

On this clone: Within the sample, other DNA sequences also encode this same CDR3. The chain links TRBV28 to TRBJ1-2; D is unresolved. Germline loops: CDR1 MDHEN, CDR2 SYDVKM. Trimming took 2 bases from V and 2 from J, leaving 6 bases between them. The CDR3 sequence is 13 residues long. CDR3 coding DNA: TGTGCCAGCAGTTTAACAGCCAACTATGGCTACACCTTC. Translation: CASSLTANYGYTF.

The chain employs TRBV6-2 or TRBV6-3 and TRBJ2-1; TRBD2 matches 15 bases. After removal of 0 bases from V and 0 bases from J, the junction contained 6 bases not matched to a gene. The CDR3 has 20 amino acids. Germline CDR1 reads MNHEY; CDR2 reads SVGEGT. CDR3 residues: CASSYSGLAGGSSSYNEQFF. The CDR3 DNA sequence: TGTGCCAGCAGTTACTCGGGACTAGCGGGGGGATCGAGCTCCTACAATGAGCAGTTCTTC.

This sequence joins TRBV15 and TRBJ1-4, with D possibly being TRBD1 (5 bases). The CDR3 has 15 amino acids. The V end lost 2 bases, the J end lost 0 bases, and 7 bases lay between the germline ends. Germline assignment: CDR1 LNHNV and CDR2 YYDKDF (reference sequence). This CDR3 is CATSRTGATNEKLFF. CDR3 DNA: TGTGCCACCAGCAGAACGGGGGCAACTAATGAAAAACTGTTTTTT. Based on the CDR3 plus reference TRBV15 and TRBJ1-4, the full variable domain is DAMVIQNPRYQVTQFGKPVTLSCSQTLNHNVMYWYQQKSSQAPKLLFHYYDKDFNNEADTPDNFQSRRPNTSFCFLDIRSPGLGDTAMYLCATSRTGATNEKLFFGSGTQLSVL.

The chain is built from TRBV5-6 and TRBJ2-4; the D gene is possibly TRBD2 (5 bases). The CDR3 is 13 amino acids. Per germline, CDR1 SGHDT and CDR2 YYEEEE. V was shortened by 5 bases and J by 10 bases, with 16 bases between the two germline ends. In nucleotides, the CDR3 is TGTGCCAGCAGTTGGGCCGTAACGGGGATTCAGTACTTC. Encoded protein: CASSWAVTGIQYF.

This chain links TRBV2 with TRBJ2-6; no clear D. Germline lookup yields CDR1 SNHLY and CDR2 FYNNEI. Trimming stripped 6 bases from V and 0 bases from J, with 9 bases between. This CDR3 has 15 residues. CDR3 DNA sequence: TGTGCCAGCAGCTATATGTCCTCTGGGGCCAACGTCCTGACTTTC. Amino acids: CASSYMSSGANVLTF.

The chain employs TRBV7-2 and TRBJ2-5, with D possibly matching TRBD2 (6 bases). Germline CDR1 SGHTA, CDR2 FQGNSA. Trimming left V 6 bases short and J 7 bases short, with 21 bases between. This CDR3 is built from 15 residues. CDR3 coding DNA: TGTGCCAGCAGAGGCGGCGGGGTTATGCTGGGGACCCAGTACTTC. Translated, it gives CASRGGGVMLGTQYF.

The V gene is TRBV4-1, the J gene TRBJ1-5; possible D gene TRBD1, 6 bases. V gave up 0 bases and J gave up 0 bases, with 9 bases separating them. In germline, CDR1 is MGHRA, CDR2 YSYEKL. This CDR3 comprises 16 residues. DNA of the CDR3: TGCGCCAGCAGCCAAGAGACAGGACATAGCAATCAGCCCCAGCATTTT. Residues: CASSQETGHSNQPQHF.

With regard to this clone: Since a far larger clone is one base different, this is likely a read error. V and J are TRBV27 and TRBJ2-7; 9 nucleotides match TRBD1. Trimming cost V 8 bases and J 3 bases; bases outside gene matches: 2. The CDR3 is 12 residues long. Germline CDR1 and CDR2: MNHEY and SMNVEV (reference sequence). Here the CDR3 DNA reads TGTGCCAGCCGGGACAGGGACTACGAGCAGTACTTC. Its translation: CASRDRDYEQYF.

This chain links TRBV3-1 (or the pseudogene TRBV3-2) with TRBJ1-3, with no clear D. Germline V gene lookup returns CDR1 LGHDT and CDR2 YNNKEL (reference sequence). The germline V and J ends were trimmed by 4 bases and 4 bases, with 11 bases remaining between them. The CDR3 totals 14 residues. The CDR3 DNA sequence: TGTGCCAGCAGCCCCGTCCGTATCGGAAACACCATATATTTT. It translates to CASSPVRIGNTIYF.

The CDR3 reads CASSQTGPEAFF. The CDR3 DNA reads TGCGCCAGCAGCCAAACCGGTCCTGAAGCTTTCTTT. V usage is TRBV4-1 and J usage is TRBJ1-1, with unresolved D. The CDR3 loop spans 12 amino acids. V was cut by 2 bases and J by 6 bases, with 7 bases left in between. CDR1 and CDR2 from the germline V gene are MGHRA and YSYEKL.